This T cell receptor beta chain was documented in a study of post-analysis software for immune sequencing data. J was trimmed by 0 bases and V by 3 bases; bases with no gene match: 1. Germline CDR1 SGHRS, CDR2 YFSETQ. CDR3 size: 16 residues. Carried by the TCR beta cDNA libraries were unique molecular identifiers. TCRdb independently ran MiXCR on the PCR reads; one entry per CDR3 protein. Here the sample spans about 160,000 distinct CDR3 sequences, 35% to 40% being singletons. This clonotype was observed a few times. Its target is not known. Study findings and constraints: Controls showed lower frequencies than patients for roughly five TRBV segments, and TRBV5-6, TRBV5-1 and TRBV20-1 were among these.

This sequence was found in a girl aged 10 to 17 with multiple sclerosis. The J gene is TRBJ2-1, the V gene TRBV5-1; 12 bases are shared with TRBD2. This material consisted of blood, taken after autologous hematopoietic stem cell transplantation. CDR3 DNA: TGCGCCAGCAGCTCTAGCGGGGGGGCCTCCTACAATGAGCAGTTCTTC. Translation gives CASSSSGGASYNEQFF.